These 3 T cell receptor beta chains were sequenced from one sample in a study of T cell responses to AZD1222 COVID-19 vaccine. Sequencing used immunoSEQ multiplex PCR; TCRdb keeps in-frame clones, though not all of them. The sample holds around 120,000 clones, 92% seen once. Sequencing was performed on peripheral blood, taken 28 days after the second AZD1222 dose. The receptors here all came from an adult who received the AZD1222 COVID-19 vaccine.

The CDR3 loop is CASGETSYEQYF. The CDR3 nucleotides read TGTGCCAGCGGGGAAACCTCCTACGAGCAGTACTTC. The rearrangement links TRBV14 to TRBJ2-7; D not resolved. Germline V gives CDR1 SGHDN, CDR2 FVKESK. V shed 8 bases and J shed 0 bases, with 8 bases lying between them. The CDR3 extends over 12 amino acids.

V and J are TRBV10-2 and TRBJ1-6; tentatively, D is TRBD1 (6 bases). Per the germline V gene, CDR1 is WSHSY and CDR2 is SAAADI. V lost 9 bases to trimming and J lost 0 bases, with 12 bases between them. The CDR3 spans 15 residues. In DNA form, the CDR3 reads TGCGCCAGTGGGGGGCTTAGCTCCTATAATTCACCCCTCCACTTT. Translating gives CASGGLSSYNSPLHF.

The V and J genes are TRBV2 and TRBJ2-4; 9 nucleotides agree with TRBD1. This CDR3 is 18 amino acids long. V dropped 4 bases and J dropped 0; count of bases not matched to a gene: 10. Looked up from germline, CDR1 is SNHLY and CDR2 is FYNNEI. CDR3 protein: CASSAGTGRSQAKNIQYF. CDR3 DNA sequence: TGTGCCAGCAGTGCCGGGACAGGGAGGTCACAAGCCAAAAACATTCAGTACTTC.